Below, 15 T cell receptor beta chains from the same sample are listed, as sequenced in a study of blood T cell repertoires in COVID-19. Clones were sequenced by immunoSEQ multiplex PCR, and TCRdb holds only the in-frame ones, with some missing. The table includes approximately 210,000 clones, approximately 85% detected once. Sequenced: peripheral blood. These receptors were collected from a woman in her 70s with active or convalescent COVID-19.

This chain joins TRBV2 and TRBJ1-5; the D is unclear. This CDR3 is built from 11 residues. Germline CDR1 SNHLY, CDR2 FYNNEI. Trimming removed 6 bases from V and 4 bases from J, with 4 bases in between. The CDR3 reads CASSLNQPQHF. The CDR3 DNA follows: TGTGCCAGCAGCCTTAATCAGCCCCAGCATTTT.

This chain's CDR3 is CASSPSGQGGGGYTF. CDR3 in DNA: TGTGCCAGCAGTCCCTCGGGACAGGGAGGAGGAGGCTACACCTTC. The rearrangement links TRBV6-2 or TRBV6-3 to TRBJ1-2, with 9 bases lining up with TRBD1. Germline V CDR1 and CDR2: MNHEY, SVGEGT. The V segment lost 5 bases and the J segment 8 bases; nucleotides outside the gene matches: 12. The CDR3 has 15 residues.

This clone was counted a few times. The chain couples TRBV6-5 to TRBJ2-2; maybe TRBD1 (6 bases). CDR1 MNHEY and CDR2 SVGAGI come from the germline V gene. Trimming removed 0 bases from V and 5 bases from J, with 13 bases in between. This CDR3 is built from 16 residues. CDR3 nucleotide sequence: TGTGCCAGCAGTTACTCGACGTCGAGGGGGACCGGGGAGCTGTTTTTT. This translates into CASSYSTSRGTGELFF.

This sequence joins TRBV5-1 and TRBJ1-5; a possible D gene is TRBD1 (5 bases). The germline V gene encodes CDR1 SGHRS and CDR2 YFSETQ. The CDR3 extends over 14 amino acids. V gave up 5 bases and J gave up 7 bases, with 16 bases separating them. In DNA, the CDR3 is TGCGCCAGCAGTGGGGCAGTCCCATCGCAGCCCCAGCATTTT. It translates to CASSGAVPSQPQHF.

The DNA for the CDR3 is TGCGCCAGCAGCCAAGGGATTACCAGACAGATCACTGAAGCTTTCTTT. Protein sequence: CASSQGITRQITEAFF. This chain connects TRBV4-1 to TRBJ1-1; the D gene is possibly TRBD1 (5 bases). Trimming shortened V by 1 base and J by 4 bases, and 16 bases separated the two germline ends. The germline gives CDR1 MGHRA, CDR2 YSYEKL. The CDR3 is 16 amino acids.

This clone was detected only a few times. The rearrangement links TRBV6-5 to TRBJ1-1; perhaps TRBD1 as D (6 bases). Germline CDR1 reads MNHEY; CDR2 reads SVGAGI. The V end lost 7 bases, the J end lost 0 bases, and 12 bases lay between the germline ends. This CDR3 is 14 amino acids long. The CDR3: CASKQGAMNTEAFF. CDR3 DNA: TGTGCCAGCAAACAGGGAGCAATGAACACTGAAGCTTTCTTT.

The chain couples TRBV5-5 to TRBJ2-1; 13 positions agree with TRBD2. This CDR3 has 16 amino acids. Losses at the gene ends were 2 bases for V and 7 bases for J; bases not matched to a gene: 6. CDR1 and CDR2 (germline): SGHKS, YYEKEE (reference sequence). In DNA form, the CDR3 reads TGTGCCAGCAGCTTTTGGACTAGCGGGAGTGTAAATGAGCAGTTCTTC. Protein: CASSFWTSGSVNEQFF.

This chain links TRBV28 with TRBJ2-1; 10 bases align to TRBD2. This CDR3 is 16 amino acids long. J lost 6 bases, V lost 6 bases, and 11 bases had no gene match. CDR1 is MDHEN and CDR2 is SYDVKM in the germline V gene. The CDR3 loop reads CASSPSSGRPINEQFF. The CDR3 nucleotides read TGTGCCAGCAGCCCATCTAGCGGGAGACCCATCAATGAGCAGTTCTTC.

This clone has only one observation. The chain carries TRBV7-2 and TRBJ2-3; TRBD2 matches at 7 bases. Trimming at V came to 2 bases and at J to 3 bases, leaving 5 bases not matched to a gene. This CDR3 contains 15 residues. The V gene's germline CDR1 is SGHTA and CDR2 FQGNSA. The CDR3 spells CASSLTGTNTDTQYF. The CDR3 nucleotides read TGTGCCAGCAGCTTAACCGGGACTAATACAGATACGCAGTATTTT.

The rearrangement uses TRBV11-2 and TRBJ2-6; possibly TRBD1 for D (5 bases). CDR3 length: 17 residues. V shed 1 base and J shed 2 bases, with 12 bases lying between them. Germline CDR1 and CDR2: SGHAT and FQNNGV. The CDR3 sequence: CASSLVQARTGANVLTF. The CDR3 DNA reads TGTGCCAGCAGCTTAGTACAGGCGAGAACTGGGGCCAACGTCCTGACTTTC.

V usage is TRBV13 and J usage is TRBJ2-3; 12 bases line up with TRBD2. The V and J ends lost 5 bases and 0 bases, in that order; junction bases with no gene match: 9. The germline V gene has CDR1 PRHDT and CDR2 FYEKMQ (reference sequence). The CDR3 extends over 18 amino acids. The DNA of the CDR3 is TGTGCCAGCAGCCAGGGAGGACTAGCGGGATCTAGCACAGATACGCAGTATTTT. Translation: CASSQGGLAGSSTDTQYF.

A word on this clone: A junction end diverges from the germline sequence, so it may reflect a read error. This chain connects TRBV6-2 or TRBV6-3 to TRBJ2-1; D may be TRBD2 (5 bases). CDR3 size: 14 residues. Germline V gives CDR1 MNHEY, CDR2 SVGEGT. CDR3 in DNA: TGTGCCAGCAGCTACTCGGAGGCCCACAATGAGCAGTTCTTC. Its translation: CASSYSEAHNEQFF.

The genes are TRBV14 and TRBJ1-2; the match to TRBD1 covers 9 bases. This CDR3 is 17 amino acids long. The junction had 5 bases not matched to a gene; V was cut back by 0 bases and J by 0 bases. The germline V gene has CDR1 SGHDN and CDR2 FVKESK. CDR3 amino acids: CASSQEYYRGPNYGYTF. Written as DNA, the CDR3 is TGTGCCAGCAGCCAAGAGTATTACAGGGGGCCTAACTATGGCTACACCTTC.

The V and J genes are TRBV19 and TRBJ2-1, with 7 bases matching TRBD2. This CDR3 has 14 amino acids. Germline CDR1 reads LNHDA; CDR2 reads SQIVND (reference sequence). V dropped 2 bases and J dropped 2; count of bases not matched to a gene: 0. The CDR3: CASSISGAYNEQFF. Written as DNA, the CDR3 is TGTGCCAGTAGTATAAGCGGGGCCTACAATGAGCAGTTCTTC.

The CDR3 coding sequence is TGCGCCAGCAGCTTGGCGGACAGGGTAGAGGAAGCTTTCTTT. Amino acids: CASSLADRVEEAFF. This sequence joins TRBV5-1 and TRBJ1-1, with 8 bases fitting TRBD1. The CDR3 is made up of 14 amino acids. V lost 0 bases and J lost 8; bases outside the gene matches: 6. From germline, CDR1 is SGHRS and CDR2 YFSETQ.